The clone carrying this T cell receptor beta chain occurred many times. Its antigen is not known. The CDR3 is 17 amino acids. The V end lost 1 base, the J end lost 3 bases, and 13 bases lay between the germline ends. Germline V gene data show CDR1 as SGHVS and CDR2 as FQNEAQ. The source of the sample is a study of blood T cells in healthy people across ages. Study results and caveats: Naive and antigen-experienced cells were not separated, limiting conclusive comparison.

Primers used in a second PCR of about 6 to 11 cycles were a sample-barcoded 5' primer and a J-beta primer mix. TCRdb called the 5' RACE reads again in MiXCR, with one record for every CDR3 protein. The data show around 820,000 distinct CDR3 sequences, approximately 25% seen once. This same sample was also taken into another study, of T cells of mothers and their children. According to that study: A slight, non-significant increase in overlap was found for related mother-child pairs relative to unrelated pairs.

The TCR originated in a boy younger than 18 in good health. The sequenced sample was blood. The chain recombines TRBV7-8 with TRBJ2-6; D may be TRBD1 (5 bases). The CDR3 loop reads CASSLGVRGGGANVLTF. CDR3 nucleotides: TGTGCCAGCAGCTTAGGAGTTAGGGGCGGTGGGGCCAACGTCCTGACTTTC.